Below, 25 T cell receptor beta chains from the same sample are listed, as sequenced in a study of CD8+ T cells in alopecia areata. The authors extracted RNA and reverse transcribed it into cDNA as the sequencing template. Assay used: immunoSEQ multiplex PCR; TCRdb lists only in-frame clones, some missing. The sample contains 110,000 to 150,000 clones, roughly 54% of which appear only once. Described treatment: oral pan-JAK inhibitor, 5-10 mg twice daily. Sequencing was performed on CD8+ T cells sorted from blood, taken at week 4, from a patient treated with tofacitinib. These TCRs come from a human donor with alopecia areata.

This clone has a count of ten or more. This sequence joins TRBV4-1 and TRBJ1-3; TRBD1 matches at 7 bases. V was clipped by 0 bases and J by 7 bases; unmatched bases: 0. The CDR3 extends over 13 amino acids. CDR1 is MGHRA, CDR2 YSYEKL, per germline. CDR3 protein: CASSQEQGNTIYF. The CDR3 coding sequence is TGCGCCAGCAGCCAAGAACAGGGGAACACCATATATTTT.

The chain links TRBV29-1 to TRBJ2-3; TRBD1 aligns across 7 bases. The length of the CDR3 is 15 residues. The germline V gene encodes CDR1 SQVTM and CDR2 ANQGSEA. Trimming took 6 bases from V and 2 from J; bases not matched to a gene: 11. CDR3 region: CSVGLVDRFTDTQYF. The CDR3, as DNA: TGCAGCGTCGGACTTGTGGACAGGTTCACAGATACGCAGTATTTT.

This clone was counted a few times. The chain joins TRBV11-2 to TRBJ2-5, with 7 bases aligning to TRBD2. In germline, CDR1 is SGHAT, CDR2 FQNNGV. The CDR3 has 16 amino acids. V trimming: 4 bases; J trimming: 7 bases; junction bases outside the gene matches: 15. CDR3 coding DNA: TGTGCCAGCAGCTCCGCTAAGGGAGCGGGGAGAGGGACCCAGTACTTC. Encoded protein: CASSSAKGAGRGTQYF.

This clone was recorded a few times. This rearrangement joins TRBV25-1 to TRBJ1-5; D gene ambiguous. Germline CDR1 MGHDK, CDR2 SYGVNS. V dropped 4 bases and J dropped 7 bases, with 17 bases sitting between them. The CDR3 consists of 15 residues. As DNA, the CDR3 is TGTGCCAGCAGTGGAGGTTTTAAGAGTGGGCAGCCCCAGCATTTT. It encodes CASSGGFKSGQPQHF.

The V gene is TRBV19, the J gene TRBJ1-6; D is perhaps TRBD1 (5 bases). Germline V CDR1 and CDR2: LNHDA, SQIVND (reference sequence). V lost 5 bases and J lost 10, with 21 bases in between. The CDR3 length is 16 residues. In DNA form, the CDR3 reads TGTGCCAGTAGTGAGACCGTGGGGGATCGGGTGTCACCCCTCCACTTT. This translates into CASSETVGDRVSPLHF.

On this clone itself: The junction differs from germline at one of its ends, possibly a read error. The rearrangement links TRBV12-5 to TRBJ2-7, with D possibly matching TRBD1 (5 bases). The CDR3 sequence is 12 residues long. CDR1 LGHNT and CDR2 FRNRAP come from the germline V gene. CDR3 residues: CASGLVPPDKTF. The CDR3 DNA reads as TGTGCTAGTGGCCTGGTTCCCCCGGACAAAACCTTC.

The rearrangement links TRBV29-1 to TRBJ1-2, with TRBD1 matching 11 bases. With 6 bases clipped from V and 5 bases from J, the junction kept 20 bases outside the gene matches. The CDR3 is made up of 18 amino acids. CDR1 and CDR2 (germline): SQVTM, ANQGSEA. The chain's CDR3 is CSVRSPSQGTGGRYGYTF. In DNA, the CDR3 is TGCAGCGTAAGATCCCCGAGTCAAGGGACAGGGGGACGGTATGGCTACACCTTC.

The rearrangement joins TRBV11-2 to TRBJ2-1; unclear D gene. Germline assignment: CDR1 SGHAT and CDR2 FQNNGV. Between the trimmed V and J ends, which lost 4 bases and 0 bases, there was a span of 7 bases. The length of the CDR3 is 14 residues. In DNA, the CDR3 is TGTGCCAGCAGCTCCGCCTACTCCTACAATGAGCAGTTCTTC. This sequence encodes CASSSAYSYNEQFF.

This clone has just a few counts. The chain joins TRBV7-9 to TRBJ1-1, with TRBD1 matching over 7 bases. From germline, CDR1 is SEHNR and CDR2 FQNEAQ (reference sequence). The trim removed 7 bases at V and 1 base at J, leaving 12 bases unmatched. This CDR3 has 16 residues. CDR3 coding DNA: TGTGCCAGCACCCCAGGGGGGGAGGGGAAGAACACTGAAGCTTTCTTT. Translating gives CASTPGGEGKNTEAFF.

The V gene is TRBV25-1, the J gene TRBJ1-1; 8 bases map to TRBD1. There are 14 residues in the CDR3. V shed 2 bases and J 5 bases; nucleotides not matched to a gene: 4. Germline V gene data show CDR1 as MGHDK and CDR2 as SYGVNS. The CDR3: CASSEQGAGTEAFF. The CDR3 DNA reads TGTGCCAGCAGTGAACAGGGGGCGGGGACTGAAGCTTTCTTT.

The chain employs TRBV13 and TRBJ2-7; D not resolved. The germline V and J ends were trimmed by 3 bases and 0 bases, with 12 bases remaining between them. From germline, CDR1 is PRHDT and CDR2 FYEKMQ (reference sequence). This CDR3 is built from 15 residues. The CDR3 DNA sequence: TGTGCCAGCAGCTTTTTTGGGCCGTACTCCTACGAGCAGTACTTC. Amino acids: CASSFFGPYSYEQYF.

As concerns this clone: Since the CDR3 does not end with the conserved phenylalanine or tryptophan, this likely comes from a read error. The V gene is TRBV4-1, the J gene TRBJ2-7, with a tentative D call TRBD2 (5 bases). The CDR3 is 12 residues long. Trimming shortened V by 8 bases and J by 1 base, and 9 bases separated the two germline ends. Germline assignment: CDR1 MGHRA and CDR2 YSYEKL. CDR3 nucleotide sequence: TGCGCCAGCCGGGGAGATTCCTACGAGCAGTACTTG. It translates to CASRGDSYEQYL.

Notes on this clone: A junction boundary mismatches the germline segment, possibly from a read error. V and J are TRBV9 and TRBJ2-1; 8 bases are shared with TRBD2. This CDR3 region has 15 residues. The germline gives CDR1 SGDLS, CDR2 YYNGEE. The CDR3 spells CASSVRGGNYNEQLF. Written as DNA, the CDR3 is TGTGCCAGCAGCGTTCGGGGGGGTAACTACAATGAGCAGCTCTTC.

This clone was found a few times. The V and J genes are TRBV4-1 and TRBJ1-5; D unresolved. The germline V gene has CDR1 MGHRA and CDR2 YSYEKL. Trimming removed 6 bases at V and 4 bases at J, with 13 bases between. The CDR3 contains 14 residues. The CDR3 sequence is CASSHLTANQPQHF. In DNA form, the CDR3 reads TGCGCCAGCAGTCACCTCACGGCGAATCAGCCCCAGCATTTT.

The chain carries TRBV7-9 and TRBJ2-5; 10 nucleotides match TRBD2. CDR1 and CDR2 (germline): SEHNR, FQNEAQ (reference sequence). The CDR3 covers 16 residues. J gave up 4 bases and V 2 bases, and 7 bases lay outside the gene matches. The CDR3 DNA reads TGTGCCAGCAGCTTATGGATAGCGGGGGGTTTAGAGACCCAGTACTTC. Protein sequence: CASSLWIAGGLETQYF.

The CDR3 coding sequence is TGTGCCAGCAGCTCCGCGGAGAGGGTCCCACGTGAGCAGTTCTTC. This encodes CASSSAERVPREQFF. The chain carries TRBV7-2 and TRBJ2-1; a possible D gene is TRBD2 (5 bases). CDR1 is SGHTA, CDR2 FQGNSA, per germline. The CDR3 contains 15 residues. V was cut by 4 bases and J by 9 bases, with 19 bases left in between.

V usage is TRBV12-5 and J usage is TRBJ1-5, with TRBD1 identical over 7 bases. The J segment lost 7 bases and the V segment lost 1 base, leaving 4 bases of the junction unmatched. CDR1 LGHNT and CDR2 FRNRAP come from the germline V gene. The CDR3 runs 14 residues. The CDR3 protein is CASGLGTGWQPQHF. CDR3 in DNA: TGTGCTAGTGGTTTGGGGACAGGATGGCAGCCCCAGCATTTT. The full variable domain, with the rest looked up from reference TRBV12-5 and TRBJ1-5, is DARVTQTPRHKVTEMGQEVTMRCQPILGHNTVFWYRQTMMQGLELLAYFRNRAPLDDSGMPKDRFSAEMPDATLATLKIQPSEPRDSAVYFCASGLGTGWQPQHFGDGTRLSIL.

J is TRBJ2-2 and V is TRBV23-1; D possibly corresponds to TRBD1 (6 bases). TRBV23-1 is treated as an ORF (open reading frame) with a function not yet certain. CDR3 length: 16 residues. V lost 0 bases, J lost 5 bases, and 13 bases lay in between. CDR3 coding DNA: TGCGCCAGCAGTCAATCGACGACAGGAGGTACCGGGGAGCTGTTTTTT. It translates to CASSQSTTGGTGELFF.

The CDR3: CASSHGSETQYF. As DNA, the CDR3 is TGTGCCAGCAGCCATGGCTCGGAGACCCAGTACTTC. V is TRBV6-5 and J is TRBJ2-5; no reliable D call. This CDR3 has 12 residues. Germline V lookup: CDR1 MNHEY, CDR2 SVGAGI. The V end lost 6 bases, the J end lost 5 bases, and 10 bases lay between the germline ends.

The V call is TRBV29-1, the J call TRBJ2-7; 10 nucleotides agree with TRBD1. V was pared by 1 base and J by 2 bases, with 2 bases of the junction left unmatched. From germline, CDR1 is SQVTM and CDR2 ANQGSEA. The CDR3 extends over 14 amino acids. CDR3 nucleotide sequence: TGCAGCGTTGAAGCCGGGACAGGGGCCTACGAGCAGTACTTC. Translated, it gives CSVEAGTGAYEQYF.

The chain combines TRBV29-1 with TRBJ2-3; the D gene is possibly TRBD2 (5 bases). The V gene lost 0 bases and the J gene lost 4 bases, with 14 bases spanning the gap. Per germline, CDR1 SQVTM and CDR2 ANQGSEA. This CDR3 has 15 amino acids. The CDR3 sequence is CSVEDVGVRADTQYF. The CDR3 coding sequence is TGCAGCGTTGAAGACGTTGGGGTGCGGGCAGATACGCAGTATTTT.

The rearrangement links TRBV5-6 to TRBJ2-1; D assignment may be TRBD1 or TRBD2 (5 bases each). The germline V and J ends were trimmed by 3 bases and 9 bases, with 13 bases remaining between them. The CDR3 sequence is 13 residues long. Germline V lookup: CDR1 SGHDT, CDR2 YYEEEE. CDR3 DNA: TGTGCCAGCAGCTGGTCCGTGAGGGGTGAGCAGTTCTTC. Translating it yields CASSWSVRGEQFF.

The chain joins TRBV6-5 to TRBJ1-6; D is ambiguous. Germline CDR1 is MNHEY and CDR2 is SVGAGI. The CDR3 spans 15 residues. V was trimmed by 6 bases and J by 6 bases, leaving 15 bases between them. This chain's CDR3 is CASSLPGKGNSPLHF. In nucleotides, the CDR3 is TGTGCCAGCAGCCTCCCCGGGAAGGGTAATTCACCCCTCCACTTT.

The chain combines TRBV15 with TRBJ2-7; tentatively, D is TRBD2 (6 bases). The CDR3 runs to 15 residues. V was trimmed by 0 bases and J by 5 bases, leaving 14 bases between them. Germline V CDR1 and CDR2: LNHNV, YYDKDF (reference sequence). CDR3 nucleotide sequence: TGTGCCACCAGCAGAGACGGGAAGGGGACTGACGAGCAGTACTTC. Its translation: CATSRDGKGTDEQYF.

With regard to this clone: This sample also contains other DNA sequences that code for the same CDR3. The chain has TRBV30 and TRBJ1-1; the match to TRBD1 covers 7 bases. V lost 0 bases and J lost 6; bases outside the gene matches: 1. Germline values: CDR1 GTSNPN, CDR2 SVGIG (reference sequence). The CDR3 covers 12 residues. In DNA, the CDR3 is TGTGCCTGGAGTGTCAGGGGGGCTGAAGCTTTCTTT. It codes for CAWSVRGAEAFF. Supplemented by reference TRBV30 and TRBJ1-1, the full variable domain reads SQTIHQWPATLVQPVGSPLSLECTVEGTSNPNLYWYRQAAGRGLQLLFYSVGIGQISSEVPQNLSASRPQDRQFILSSKKLLLSDSGFYLCAWSVRGAEAFFGQGTRLTVV.